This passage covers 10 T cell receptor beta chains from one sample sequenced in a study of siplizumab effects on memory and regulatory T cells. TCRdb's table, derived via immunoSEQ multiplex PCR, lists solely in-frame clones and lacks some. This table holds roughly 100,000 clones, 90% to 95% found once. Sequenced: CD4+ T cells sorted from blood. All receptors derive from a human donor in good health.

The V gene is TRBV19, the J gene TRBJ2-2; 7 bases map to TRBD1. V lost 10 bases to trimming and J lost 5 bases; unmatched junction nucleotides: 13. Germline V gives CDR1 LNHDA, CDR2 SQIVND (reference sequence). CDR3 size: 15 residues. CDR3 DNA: TGTGCCACCGGAGTAGGGGGCCGGTGGACCGGGGAGCTGTTTTTT. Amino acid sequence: CATGVGGRWTGELFF.

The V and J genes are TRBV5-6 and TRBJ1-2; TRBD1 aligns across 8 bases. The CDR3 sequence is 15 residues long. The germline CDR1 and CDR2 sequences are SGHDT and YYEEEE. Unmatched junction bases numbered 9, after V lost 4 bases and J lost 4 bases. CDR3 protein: CASSPPSTGGYGYTF. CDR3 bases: TGTGCCAGCAGCCCACCCTCTACAGGGGGCTATGGCTACACCTTC.

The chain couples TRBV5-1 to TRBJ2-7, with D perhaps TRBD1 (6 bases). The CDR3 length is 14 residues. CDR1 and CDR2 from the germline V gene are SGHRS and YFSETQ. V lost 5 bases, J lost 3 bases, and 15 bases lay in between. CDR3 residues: CASSPGQNNYEQYF. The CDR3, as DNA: TGCGCCAGCAGTCCCGGACAGAATAACTACGAGCAGTACTTC.

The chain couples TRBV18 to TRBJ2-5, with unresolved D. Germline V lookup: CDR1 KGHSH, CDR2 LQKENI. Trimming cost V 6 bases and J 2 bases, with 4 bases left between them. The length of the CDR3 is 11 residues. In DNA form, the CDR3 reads TGTGCCAGCTCGGATCAAGAGACCCAGTACTTC. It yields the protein CASSDQETQYF.

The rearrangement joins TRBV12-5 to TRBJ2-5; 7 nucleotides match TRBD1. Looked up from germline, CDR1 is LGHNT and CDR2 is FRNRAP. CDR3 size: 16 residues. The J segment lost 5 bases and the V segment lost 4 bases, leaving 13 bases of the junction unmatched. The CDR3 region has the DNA TGTGCTAGTGGTTCGTCCGGTAAGGGGGCCAGGGAGACCCAGTACTTC. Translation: CASGSSGKGARETQYF. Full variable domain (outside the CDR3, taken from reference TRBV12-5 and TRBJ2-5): DARVTQTPRHKVTEMGQEVTMRCQPILGHNTVFWYRQTMMQGLELLAYFRNRAPLDDSGMPKDRFSAEMPDATLATLKIQPSEPRDSAVYFCASGSSGKGARETQYFGPGTRLLVL.

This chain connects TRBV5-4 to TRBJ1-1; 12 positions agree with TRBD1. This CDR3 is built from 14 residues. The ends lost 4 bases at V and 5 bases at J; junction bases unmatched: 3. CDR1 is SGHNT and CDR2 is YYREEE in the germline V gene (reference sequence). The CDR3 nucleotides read TGTGCCAGCAGCGGGGACAGGGGGCTTACTGAAGCTTTCTTT. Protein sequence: CASSGDRGLTEAFF.

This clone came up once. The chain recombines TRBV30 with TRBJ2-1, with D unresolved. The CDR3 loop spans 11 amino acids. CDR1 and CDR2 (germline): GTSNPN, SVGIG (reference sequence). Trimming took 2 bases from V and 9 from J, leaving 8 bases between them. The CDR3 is CAWSLVAEQFF. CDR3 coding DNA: TGTGCCTGGAGTTTAGTGGCTGAGCAGTTCTTC.

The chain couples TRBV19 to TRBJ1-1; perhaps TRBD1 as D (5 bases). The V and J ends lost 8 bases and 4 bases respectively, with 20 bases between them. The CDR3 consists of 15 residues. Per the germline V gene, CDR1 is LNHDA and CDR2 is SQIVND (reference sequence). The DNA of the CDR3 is TGTGCCAGTTACGACCTGGCGGGGCTAGGCACTGAAGCTTTCTTT. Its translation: CASYDLAGLGTEAFF. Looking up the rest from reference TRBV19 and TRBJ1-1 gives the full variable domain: DGGITQSPKYLFRKEGQNVTLSCEQNLNHDAMYWYRQDPGQGLRLIYYSQIVNDFQKGDIAEGYSVSREKKESFPLTVTSAQKNPTAFYLCASYDLAGLGTEAFFGQGTRLTVV.

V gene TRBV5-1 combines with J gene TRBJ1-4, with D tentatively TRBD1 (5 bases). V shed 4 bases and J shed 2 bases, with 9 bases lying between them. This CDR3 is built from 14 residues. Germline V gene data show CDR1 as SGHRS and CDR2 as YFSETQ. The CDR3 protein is CASSGAGTNEKLFF. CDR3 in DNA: TGCGCCAGCAGCGGGGCGGGGACTAATGAAAAACTGTTTTTT.

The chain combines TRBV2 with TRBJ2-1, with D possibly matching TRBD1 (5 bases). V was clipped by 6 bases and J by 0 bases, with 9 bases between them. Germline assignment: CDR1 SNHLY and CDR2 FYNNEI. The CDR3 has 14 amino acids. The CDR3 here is CASRGVGSYNEQFF. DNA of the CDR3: TGTGCCAGCAGAGGGGTAGGCTCCTACAATGAGCAGTTCTTC.